These 22 T cell receptor beta chains were all obtained from the same sample, sequenced in a study of T cell clonotyping in hematopoietic cell transplantation. Clones were read by immunoSEQ multiplex PCR, and TCRdb kept only the in-frame ones, dropping some. The repertoire consists of 4,000 to 5,000 clones, with around 70% occurring once and the leading ten covering 6.5% to 10%. Here the sequenced sample was PBMCs, taken 100 days after allogeneic stem cell transplant. Receptors were obtained from a male patient between 60 and 69 years old who had an allogeneic stem cell transplant, so the T cells may come from the graft donor. Some clones in this sample may be carry-over from other donors' samples.

The chain couples TRBV4-3 to TRBJ1-1, with 9 bases fitting TRBD1. From germline, CDR1 is LGHNA and CDR2 YSLEER. This CDR3 region has 14 residues. V shed 6 bases and J 3 bases; nucleotides not matched to a gene: 5. The CDR3 DNA sequence: TGCGCCAGCAGATCAGACAGGGGGTACACTGAAGCTTTCTTT. Encoded protein: CASRSDRGYTEAFF.

This chain connects TRBV9 to TRBJ1-2; D is unresolved. Germline values: CDR1 SGDLS, CDR2 YYNGEE. The germline V and J ends were trimmed by 6 bases and 4 bases, with 10 bases remaining between them. The CDR3 spans 12 residues. CDR3 bases: TGTGCCAGCATGGGAGGGATCTATGGCTACACCTTC. Translation gives CASMGGIYGYTF.

The rearrangement links TRBV18 to TRBJ2-7; D may be TRBD2 (6 bases). CDR1 is KGHSH, CDR2 LQKENI, per germline. V was trimmed by 6 bases and J by 2 bases, leaving 11 bases between them. There are 13 residues in the CDR3. CDR3 DNA sequence: TGTGCCAGCTCCTCCACGGGAGCCTACGAGCAGTACTTC. Translated, it gives CASSSTGAYEQYF.

For this clone: At one of its ends the junction is not consistent with the germline gene, which may arise from a read error. V and J are TRBV27 and TRBJ1-2; the D gene is possibly TRBD1 (6 bases). From germline, CDR1 is MNHEY and CDR2 SMNVEV (reference sequence). The CDR3 spans 13 residues. CDR3 loop: CASSLGGALGHTF. CDR3 nucleotide sequence: TGTGCCAGCAGTTTAGGGGGGGCGCTTGGCCACACCTTC.

V usage is TRBV10-2 and J usage is TRBJ1-2; D is possibly TRBD1 (5 bases). Germline V gene data show CDR1 as WSHSY and CDR2 as SAAADI. Trimming cost V 5 bases and J 5 bases, with 9 bases left between them. The CDR3 spans 12 residues. This CDR3 reads CASSSDSYGYTF. The CDR3 DNA sequence: TGCGCCAGCAGTTCCGACAGTTATGGCTACACCTTC.

As regards this clone: Mismatch with germline at one junction end may stem from a read error. The chain joins TRBV4-2 to TRBJ1-6; 9 positions match TRBD1. CDR3 length: 16 residues. Germline values: CDR1 LGHNA, CDR2 YNFKEQ. The CDR3, as DNA: TGTGCCGGCAGCCAAGCGAAGACAGGGGGAAACTCACCCCTCCACTTT. Its protein product is CAGSQAKTGGNSPLHF.

This clone was seen once. This rearrangement joins TRBV30 to TRBJ1-1; 9 bases agree with TRBD1. The V gene end was trimmed by 2 bases and the J gene end by 5 bases; junction bases not matched to a gene: 6. Per the germline V gene, CDR1 is GTSNPN and CDR2 is SVGIG (reference sequence). The CDR3 is made up of 14 amino acids. This CDR3 is CAWSPRDRETEAFF. In DNA form, the CDR3 reads TGTGCCTGGAGTCCCCGGGACAGGGAAACTGAAGCTTTCTTT.

In this sample, this clone turned up once. This chain joins TRBV5-6 and TRBJ1-1, with D maybe TRBD1 (6 bases). Trimming left V 0 bases short and J 4 bases short, with 10 bases between. Germline V gene data show CDR1 as SGHDT and CDR2 as YYEEEE. The CDR3 length is 14 residues. The CDR3 region has the DNA TGTGCCAGCAGCTTGGCGGGGGGCCCCACTGAAGCTTTCTTT. Encoded protein: CASSLAGGPTEAFF.

This chain joins TRBV28 and TRBJ2-7, with 7 bases that match TRBD1. The length of the CDR3 is 13 residues. V shed 11 bases, J shed 4 bases, and the junction held 11 bases outside the gene matches. The germline CDR1 and CDR2 sequences are MDHEN and SYDVKM. CDR3 sequence: CAASGTDPYEQYF. In DNA, the CDR3 is TGTGCCGCTTCCGGGACAGACCCTTACGAGCAGTACTTC. Full variable domain (missing parts from reference TRBV28 and TRBJ2-7): DVKVTQSSRYLVKRTGEKVFLECVQDMDHENMFWYRQDPGLGLRLIYFSYDVKMKEKGDIPEGYSVSREKKERFSLILESASTNQTSMYLCAASGTDPYEQYFGPGTRLTVT.

J is TRBJ1-2 and V is TRBV5-4, with TRBD1 matching 7 bases. The CDR3 has 18 amino acids. Looked up from germline, CDR1 is SGHNT and CDR2 is YYREEE (reference sequence). The ends lost 0 bases at V and 2 bases at J; junction bases unmatched: 13. The CDR3 DNA is TGTGCCAGCAGCTTGGCCCTACTTAACAGGGGACCCAACTATGGCTACACCTTC. It translates to CASSLALLNRGPNYGYTF.

This clone was seen more than once but under ten times. The chain is built from TRBV4-3 and TRBJ2-5, with 9 bases identical to TRBD2. This CDR3 has 15 amino acids. Germline CDR1 LGHNA, CDR2 YSLEER. With 0 bases clipped from V and 1 base from J, the junction kept 0 bases outside the gene matches. CDR3 coding DNA: TGCGCCAGCAGCCAAGAGCGGGGGGGCCAAGAGACCCAGTACTTC. It is translated as CASSQERGGQETQYF.

The V call is TRBV6-5, the J call TRBJ1-2, with D possibly matching TRBD1 (6 bases). Trimming stripped 2 bases from V and 8 bases from J, with 15 bases between. Germline V lookup: CDR1 MNHEY, CDR2 SVGAGI. This CDR3 is built from 14 residues. As DNA, the CDR3 is TGTGCCAGCAGTTACGGCAGGGGAGCCGAGGGCTACACCTTC. Amino acid sequence: CASSYGRGAEGYTF.

The V call is TRBV19, the J call TRBJ2-3; 7 positions match TRBD1. Germline V gives CDR1 LNHDA, CDR2 SQIVND (reference sequence). The CDR3 is 12 amino acids. The V gene end was trimmed by 8 bases and the J gene end by 4 bases; junction bases not matched to a gene: 3. CDR3 sequence (DNA): TGTGCCAGTCGACAGGGACCAGATACGCAGTATTTT. It yields the protein CASRQGPDTQYF.

This chain joins TRBV11-3 and TRBJ2-7; 7 positions match TRBD2. The V gene end was trimmed by 2 bases and the J gene end by 3 bases; junction bases not matched to a gene: 4. The CDR3 loop spans 14 amino acids. Germline lookup yields CDR1 SGHNT and CDR2 YENEEA. CDR3 nucleotides: TGTGCCAGCAGCTTACGGGGGGTGGGCTACGAGCAGTACTTC. Residues: CASSLRGVGYEQYF.

This chain uses TRBV30 with TRBJ2-7; no clear D gene. V lost 0 bases and J 0 bases, leaving 3 bases between the germline ends. CDR1 GTSNPN and CDR2 SVGIG come from the germline V gene (reference sequence). The CDR3 is made up of 12 amino acids. CDR3 in amino acids: CAWSVSSYEQYF. DNA for the CDR3: TGTGCCTGGAGTGTATCCTCCTACGAGCAGTACTTC.

DNA for the CDR3: TGTGCCAGCAGCAACCGTACCAATCAGCCCCAGCATTTT. This sequence encodes CASSNRTNQPQHF. The V call is TRBV21-1, the J call TRBJ1-5. TRBV21-1 is recorded as a pseudogene. The CDR3 consists of 13 residues.

Only one count was recorded for this clone. V is TRBV6-1 and J is TRBJ2-7; maybe TRBD2 (7 bases). V was clipped by 3 bases and J by 7 bases, with 19 bases between them. CDR1 MNHNS and CDR2 SASEGT come from the germline V gene. CDR3 length: 15 residues. This CDR3 is CASSDGGDIRGEQYF. DNA of the CDR3: TGTGCCAGCAGTGATGGGGGGGACATAAGGGGGGAGCAGTACTTC.

This clone was detected only once. This chain links TRBV6-4 with TRBJ1-1, with D hard to call. This CDR3 has 15 amino acids. Germline CDR1 reads MRHNA; CDR2 reads SNTAGT. The V and J ends lost 0 bases and 1 base respectively, with 9 bases between them. CDR3 in amino acids: CASSDSRETNTEAFF. The DNA of the CDR3 is TGTGCCAGCAGTGACTCGAGGGAGACGAACACTGAAGCTTTCTTT.

The CDR3 region is CASSQVTSPNYGYTF. Written as DNA, the CDR3 is TGCGCCAGCAGCCAAGTGACTTCCCCTAACTATGGCTACACCTTC. The J gene is TRBJ1-2, the V gene TRBV4-1; D is uncertain. V lost 1 base to trimming and J lost 0 bases, with 9 bases between them. The germline V gene has CDR1 MGHRA and CDR2 YSYEKL. This CDR3 has 15 amino acids.

The chain is built from TRBV10-2 and TRBJ2-2; 9 bases are a match to TRBD2. Germline trimming cut 5 bases from V and 2 bases from J; bases unmatched to any gene: 3. This CDR3 region has 15 residues. Germline V CDR1 and CDR2: WSHSY, SAAADI. The CDR3 region has the DNA TGCGCCAGCAGTCCGACTAGCGGTAACACCGGGGAGCTGTTTTTT. It yields the protein CASSPTSGNTGELFF.

This clone was detected only a few times. V and J are TRBV29-1 and TRBJ2-3, with D uncertain. Germline V gene lookup returns CDR1 SQVTM and CDR2 ANQGSEA. The CDR3 has 11 amino acids. The ends were cut back, 4 bases at V and 4 bases at J, with 6 bases in the middle. This CDR3 is CSVGVSDTQYF. The CDR3 DNA sequence: TGCAGCGTTGGGGTCTCAGATACGCAGTATTTT.

This clone occurred once. This chain connects TRBV6-1 to TRBJ2-1, with TRBD2 matching 12 bases. Germline V gene lookup returns CDR1 MNHNS and CDR2 SASEGT. J lost 4 bases, V lost 6 bases, and 4 bases had no gene match. The CDR3 contains 15 residues. The CDR3 nucleotides read TGTGCCAGCAGACTACTAGCGGGGGGATACAATGAGCAGTTCTTC. This translates into CASRLLAGGYNEQFF.